These 6 T cell receptor beta chains were all obtained from the same sample, sequenced in a study of blood T cells in healthy people across ages (dated by TCRdb to 2013 to 2016). Library preparation was by 5' RACE. The instrument was an Illumina HiSeq 2500. A second about 6 to 11 cycle PCR used a sample-barcoded 5' primer and a J-beta primer mix. TCRdb passed the public sequencing reads through fastp at Q25 and MiXCR, retaining productive beta sequences. Entries are consolidated by CDR3 protein sequence, retaining the most common genes and DNA. For this sample there are over 1,300,000 distinct CDR3 sequences; approximately 60% appear just once. The ten largest clones represent over 6.5% of the sample. Sample: blood. Every receptor here comes from a young man in good health.

The chain recombines TRBV15 with TRBJ1-2; D gene uncertain. V was shortened by 0 bases and J by 4 bases, with 9 bases between the two germline ends. The CDR3 sequence is 14 residues long. The V gene's germline CDR1 is LNHNV and CDR2 YYDKDF (reference sequence). The CDR3 nucleotides are TGTGCCACCAGCAGAGATCAGATCCTCTATGGCTACACCTTC. Its protein is CATSRDQILYGYTF.

The J gene is TRBJ1-2, the V gene TRBV10-3, with a tentative D call TRBD1 (5 bases). Germline CDR1 reads ENHRY; CDR2 reads SYGVKD. Trimming cost V 10 bases and J 0 bases, with 12 bases left between them. This CDR3 comprises 13 residues. The CDR3 sequence: CATTGTANYGYTF. CDR3 in DNA: TGTGCCACAACCGGGACGGCTAACTATGGCTACACCTTC.

The chain recombines TRBV29-1 with TRBJ1-1; a weak D match, TRBD1 (6 bases). CDR1 is SQVTM, CDR2 ANQGSEA, per germline. Trimming pared 3 bases from V and 8 bases from J, leaving 13 bases between. The CDR3 extends over 12 amino acids. The CDR3 coding sequence is TGCAGCGTTGACAAACAGGGTGCGGAAGCTTTCTTT. Protein sequence: CSVDKQGAEAFF.

The V and J genes are TRBV12-3 or TRBV12-4 and TRBJ2-1, with D perhaps given as TRBD1 or TRBD2 (6 bases each). This CDR3 region has 16 residues. V shed 5 bases and J shed 5 bases, with 19 bases lying between them. CDR3 nucleotide sequence: TGTGCCAGCAGTAATCCCGGGGGCATTCGGGACAATGAGCAGTTCTTC. Its translation is CASSNPGGIRDNEQFF.

V is TRBV6-2 or TRBV6-3 and J is TRBJ2-7; D possibly corresponds to TRBD1 (5 bases). The CDR3 contains 13 residues. Germline V lookup: CDR1 MNHEY, CDR2 SVGEGT. V was cut by 5 bases and J by 9 bases, with 17 bases left in between. CDR3 nucleotide sequence: TGTGCCAGCAGTGCCCAGGGCGCGAACCCGCAGTACTTC. Protein sequence: CASSAQGANPQYF.

The V call is TRBV11-2, the J call TRBJ1-1; unclear D gene. Germline lookup yields CDR1 SGHAT and CDR2 FQNNGV. V lost 3 bases, J lost 7 bases, and 9 bases lay in between. The CDR3 has 12 amino acids. The CDR3 coding sequence is TGTGCCAGCAGCTTTCAGGAGAATGAAGCTTTCTTT. It is translated as CASSFQENEAFF.